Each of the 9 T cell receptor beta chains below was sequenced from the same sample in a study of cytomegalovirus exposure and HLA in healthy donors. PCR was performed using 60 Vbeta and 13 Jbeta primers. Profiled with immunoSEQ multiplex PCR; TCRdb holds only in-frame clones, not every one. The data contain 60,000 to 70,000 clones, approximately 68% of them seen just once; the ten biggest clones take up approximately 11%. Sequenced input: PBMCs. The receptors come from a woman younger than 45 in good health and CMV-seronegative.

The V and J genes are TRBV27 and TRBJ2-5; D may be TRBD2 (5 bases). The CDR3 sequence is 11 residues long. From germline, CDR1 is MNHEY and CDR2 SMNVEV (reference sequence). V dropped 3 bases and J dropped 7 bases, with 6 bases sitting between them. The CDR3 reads CASSFAGTQYF. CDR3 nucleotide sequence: TGTGCCAGCAGTTTTGCGGGGACCCAGTACTTC.

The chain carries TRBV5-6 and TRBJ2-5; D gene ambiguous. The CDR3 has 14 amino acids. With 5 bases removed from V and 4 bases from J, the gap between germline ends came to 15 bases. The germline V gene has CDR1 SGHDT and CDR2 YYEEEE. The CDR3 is CASSSTVERETQYF. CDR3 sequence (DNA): TGTGCCAGCAGTTCCACCGTGGAGAGAGAGACCCAGTACTTC.

In DNA form, the CDR3 reads TGTGCCAGCAGCTTATTCTCGGGCTACGAGCAGTACTTC. As protein: CASSLFSGYEQYF. V is TRBV7-2 and J is TRBJ2-7; D is ambiguous. The CDR3 covers 13 residues. The germline V gene encodes CDR1 SGHTA and CDR2 FQGNSA. Trimming left V 2 bases short and J 3 bases short, with 8 bases between.

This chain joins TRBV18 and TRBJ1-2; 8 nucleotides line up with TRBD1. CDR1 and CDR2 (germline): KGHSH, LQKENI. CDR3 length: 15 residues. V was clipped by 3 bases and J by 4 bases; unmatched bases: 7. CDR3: CASSPPGQERYGYTF. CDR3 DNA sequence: TGTGCCAGCTCACCTCCGGGACAGGAGCGCTATGGCTACACCTTC.

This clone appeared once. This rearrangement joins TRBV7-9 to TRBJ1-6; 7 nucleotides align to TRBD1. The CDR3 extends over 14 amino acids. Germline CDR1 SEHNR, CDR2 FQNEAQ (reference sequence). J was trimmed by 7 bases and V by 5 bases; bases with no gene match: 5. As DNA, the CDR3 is TGTGCCAGCAGCGTCCCGGGACAGAATTCACCCCTCCACTTT. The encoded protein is CASSVPGQNSPLHF.

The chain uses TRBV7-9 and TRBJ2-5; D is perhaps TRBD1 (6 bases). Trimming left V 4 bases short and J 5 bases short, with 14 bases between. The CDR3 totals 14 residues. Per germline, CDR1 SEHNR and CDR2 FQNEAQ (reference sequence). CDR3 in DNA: TGTGCCAGCAGCTCCACAGGGTATGGGGAGACCCAGTACTTC. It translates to CASSSTGYGETQYF.

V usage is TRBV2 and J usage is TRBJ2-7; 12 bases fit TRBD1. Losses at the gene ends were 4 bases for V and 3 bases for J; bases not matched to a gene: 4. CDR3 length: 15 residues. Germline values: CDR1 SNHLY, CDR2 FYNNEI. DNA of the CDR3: TGTGCCAGCAGTGTGGGACAGGGGGCGCGCTACGAGCAGTACTTC. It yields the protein CASSVGQGARYEQYF.

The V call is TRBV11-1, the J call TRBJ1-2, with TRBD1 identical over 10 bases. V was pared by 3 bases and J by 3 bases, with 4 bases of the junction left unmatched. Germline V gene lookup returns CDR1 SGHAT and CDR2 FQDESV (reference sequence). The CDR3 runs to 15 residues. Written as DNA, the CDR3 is TGTGCCAGCAGCTTCGACAGGGGGCGGGACTATGGCTACACCTTC. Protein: CASSFDRGRDYGYTF.

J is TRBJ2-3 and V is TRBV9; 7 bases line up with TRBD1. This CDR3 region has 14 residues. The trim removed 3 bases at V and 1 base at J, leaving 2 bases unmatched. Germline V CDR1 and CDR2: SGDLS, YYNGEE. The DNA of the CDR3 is TGTGCCAGCAGCGCCGGGACAGGCACAGATACGCAGTATTTT. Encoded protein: CASSAGTGTDTQYF.